Each of the 22 T cell receptor beta chains below was sequenced from the same sample in a study of blood T cells in healthy people across ages. Then a second PCR, running roughly 6 to 11 cycles, was carried out with a sample-barcoded 5' primer and a J-beta primer mix. From the 5' RACE reads, TCRdb called clonotypes with MiXCR, one entry per CDR3 protein. The sample holds 1.4 million to 1.5 million distinct CDR3 sequences; 42% are singletons and the top ten take 7.9%. Input material: blood. Receptor source: a woman between 18 and 29 years old in good health.

This clonotype was detected only a few times. V is TRBV7-9 and J is TRBJ1-2; no definite D call. V shed 5 bases and J shed 5 bases, with 15 bases lying between them. The CDR3 loop spans 14 amino acids. Per the germline V gene, CDR1 is SEHNR and CDR2 is FQNEAQ (reference sequence). The CDR3 is CASSLSGVTYGYTF. In DNA, the CDR3 is TGTGCCAGCAGCCTATCCGGGGTCACATATGGCTACACCTTC.

This clonotype showed up many times. The chain recombines TRBV15 with TRBJ2-7; 7 bases are a match to TRBD2. The V gene end was trimmed by 1 base and the J gene end by 4 bases; junction bases not matched to a gene: 10. CDR1 is LNHNV, CDR2 YYDKDF, per germline (reference sequence). This CDR3 is built from 16 residues. The CDR3 coding sequence is TGTGCCACCAGCAGAGGCGGCGCGGGAGTTATGTACGAGCAGTACTTC. This encodes CATSRGGAGVMYEQYF.

The rearrangement joins TRBV7-2 to TRBJ2-4; D not certain. The J call may be wrong; the DNA end is better matched by TRBJ2-7. This CDR3 spans 14 amino acids. The V gene's germline CDR1 is SGHTA and CDR2 FQGNSA. DNA for the CDR3: TGTGCCAGCAGCTTCGGTAGTACCCCTTCCGAGCAGTACTTC. Protein sequence: CASSFGSTPSEQYF.

In the case of this clonotype: One end of the junction fails to match germline, which may point to a read error. The chain employs TRBV7-3 and TRBJ2-4; D not certain. Gene TRBJ2-7 matches the end of the DNA better, so the J call may be wrong. CDR3 length: 14 residues. Germline V lookup: CDR1 SGHTA, CDR2 FQGTGA. CDR3 protein: CAGSPEQSSYEQYF. The CDR3 DNA reads as TGTGCCGGCAGCCCGGAACAGAGTTCCTACGAGCAGTACTTC.

This clonotype has only a few counts. V gene TRBV6-1 combines with J gene TRBJ1-1; D is uncertain. There are 12 residues in the CDR3. Trimming shortened V by 11 bases and J by 5 bases, and 15 bases separated the two germline ends. Germline V gene lookup returns CDR1 MNHNS and CDR2 SASEGT. CDR3 region: CAGAPGGTEAFF. In nucleotides, the CDR3 is TGTGCCGGAGCGCCGGGTGGGACTGAAGCTTTCTTT.

A remark on this clonotype: A junction boundary mismatches the germline segment, possibly from a read error. This rearrangement joins TRBV2 to TRBJ2-3; D gene uncertain. The CDR3 totals 12 residues. From germline, CDR1 is SNHLY and CDR2 FYNNEI. CDR3 in DNA: TGTGCCAGCAGTGAAAGCACAAATACGCAGTATTTT. Amino acids: CASSESTNTQYF.

The V gene is TRBV10-3, the J gene TRBJ2-5; 8 bases are shared with TRBD2. Trimming took 3 bases from V and 5 from J; bases not matched to a gene: 11. Germline-derived CDR1 and CDR2 are ENHRY and SYGVKD. The CDR3 is 16 amino acids. The CDR3 DNA follows: TGTGCCATCAGTGATAGCGGGGTTATCCTTACCGAGACCCAGTACTTC. The encoded protein is CAISDSGVILTETQYF.

This clonotype was picked up a small number of times. Here the CDR3 DNA reads TGTGCCAGCAACCCGGCGGGAGAGACCCAGTACTTC. Protein sequence: CASNPAGETQYF. The chain recombines TRBV7-8 with TRBJ2-5; possible D gene TRBD2, 5 bases. V lost 7 bases and J 4 bases, leaving 10 bases between the germline ends. This CDR3 has 12 amino acids. Germline V CDR1 and CDR2: SGHVS, FQNEAQ.

This chain joins TRBV7-6 and TRBJ2-7; 8 bases match TRBD2. V shed 5 bases and J 3 bases; nucleotides not matched to a gene: 12. Per the germline V gene, CDR1 is SGHVS and CDR2 is FNYEAQ. The CDR3 sequence is 16 residues long. The CDR3 region has the DNA TGTGCCAGCAGCCCATCCCCCCGCGGGGGGATCTACGAGCAGTACTTC. This encodes CASSPSPRGGIYEQYF.

The V call is TRBV6-5, the J call TRBJ1-4; no clear D. The CDR3 extends over 16 amino acids. Between the trimmed V and J ends, which lost 0 bases and 3 bases, there was a span of 11 bases. Germline lookup yields CDR1 MNHEY and CDR2 SVGAGI. CDR3: CASSYSTWSSNEKLFF. The CDR3 DNA follows: TGTGCCAGCAGTTACTCAACGTGGTCCTCTAATGAAAAACTGTTTTTT.

This chain links TRBV4-1 with TRBJ2-3; 9 bases match TRBD2. The CDR3 totals 16 residues. V shed 5 bases, J shed 2 bases, and the junction held 8 bases outside the gene matches. Per the germline V gene, CDR1 is MGHRA and CDR2 is YSYEKL. The chain's CDR3 is CASSKRAGGDTDTQYF. In nucleotides, the CDR3 is TGCGCCAGCAGCAAGAGGGCGGGGGGGGACACAGATACGCAGTATTTT.

This clonotype occurred a few times. The rearrangement uses TRBV5-5 and TRBJ2-3, with D tentatively TRBD1 (5 bases). Germline-derived CDR1 and CDR2 are SGHKS and YYEKEE (reference sequence). V lost 1 base and J 6 bases, leaving 12 bases between the germline ends. This CDR3 is 14 amino acids long. The chain's CDR3 is CASSLSMGPDTQYF. The CDR3 DNA reads TGTGCCAGCAGCTTGTCGATGGGGCCGGATACGCAGTATTTT. Full variable domain (outside the CDR3, taken from reference TRBV5-5 and TRBJ2-3): DAGVTQSPTHLIKTRGQQVTLRCSPISGHKSVSWYQQVLGQGPQFIFQYYEKEERGRGNFPDRFSARQFPNYSSELNVNALLLGDSALYLCASSLSMGPDTQYFGPGTRLTVL.

This clonotype was counted between two and nine times. The chain recombines TRBV20-1 with TRBJ1-1; the D gene is possibly TRBD1 (5 bases). The CDR3 contains 14 residues. Trimming took off 6 bases at V and 6 bases at J, with 20 bases between the two ends. Germline lookup yields CDR1 DFQATT and CDR2 SNEGSKA (reference sequence). CDR3 in amino acids: CSARGVGEGAEAFF. For the CDR3, the DNA is TGCAGTGCCCGGGGGGTGGGGGAGGGAGCTGAAGCTTTCTTT.

This clonotype showed up many times. The J gene is TRBJ2-3, the V gene TRBV4-3; 9 positions match TRBD1. Germline V gives CDR1 LGHNA, CDR2 YSLEER. This CDR3 is built from 17 residues. V lost 0 bases to trimming and J lost 6 bases; unmatched junction nucleotides: 10. This CDR3 is CASSQERDDTGGDTQYF. Here the CDR3 DNA reads TGCGCCAGCAGCCAAGAACGGGACGACACAGGGGGCGATACGCAGTATTTT.

The chain carries TRBV20-1 and TRBJ2-5, with TRBD1 as a possible D gene (5 bases). V gave up 6 bases and J gave up 2 bases, with 13 bases separating them. Looked up from germline, CDR1 is DFQATT and CDR2 is SNEGSKA (reference sequence). The length of the CDR3 is 13 residues. The CDR3 loop is CSATDRIQETQYF. The CDR3 DNA reads TGCAGTGCGACAGACAGAATTCAAGAGACCCAGTACTTC.

Concerning this clonotype itself: This may come from a read error, since a much larger clone is one base off. The V call is TRBV29-1, the J call TRBJ2-5; D gene unclear. V was clipped by 3 bases and J by 11 bases, with 13 bases between them. Germline assignment: CDR1 SQVTM and CDR2 ANQGSEA. The CDR3 has 11 residues. The chain's CDR3 is CSVDLDDEQYF. The CDR3 DNA is TGCAGCGTTGATTTGGACGATGAGCAGTACTTC.

This clonotype has just a few counts. J is TRBJ2-2 and V is TRBV7-2; D might be TRBD1 or TRBD2, each matching 5 bases. V dropped 5 bases and J dropped 9 bases, with 16 bases sitting between them. In germline, CDR1 is SGHTA, CDR2 FQGNSA. CDR3 length equals 14 residues. The CDR3 DNA follows: TGTGCCAGCAGCCGTCTTATGTCGGGGCGGGAGCTGTTTTTT. It encodes CASSRLMSGRELFF.

J is TRBJ1-2 and V is TRBV7-2; D ambiguous. Trimming took off 5 bases at V and 0 bases at J, with 10 bases between the two ends. The CDR3 has 14 amino acids. Germline CDR1 SGHTA, CDR2 FQGNSA. CDR3 coding DNA: TGTGCCAGCAGCCCCTTTGCGGCTAACTATGGCTACACCTTC. Its protein product is CASSPFAANYGYTF.

This clonotype was observed a handful of times. The chain has TRBV5-1 and TRBJ2-5; D call uncertain. Germline V gene lookup returns CDR1 SGHRS and CDR2 YFSETQ. The CDR3 has 16 residues. V was cut by 1 base and J by 0 bases, with 13 bases left in between. The CDR3 DNA follows: TGCGCCAGCAGCTTGCTGCCAGGAAAGTACCAAGAGACCCAGTACTTC. Protein sequence: CASSLLPGKYQETQYF. The variable domain in full, completed from reference TRBV5-1 and TRBJ2-5, reads KAGVTQTPRYLIKTRGQQVTLSCSPISGHRSVSWYQQTPGQGLQFLFEYFSETQRNKGNFPGRFSGRQFSNSRSEMNVSTLELGDSALYLCASSLLPGKYQETQYFGPGTRLLVL.

V and J are TRBV12-3 or TRBV12-4 and TRBJ1-1; 8 positions agree with TRBD1. V lost 7 bases and J lost 2; bases outside the gene matches: 6. The CDR3 runs to 14 residues. The CDR3 DNA reads TGTGCCAGCACAGACAGGGGCCTTAACACTGAAGCTTTCTTT. This codes for CASTDRGLNTEAFF.

This chain uses TRBV28 with TRBJ1-5; 7 nucleotides line up with TRBD1. The germline V gene encodes CDR1 MDHEN and CDR2 SYDVKM. The ends lost 8 bases at V and 0 bases at J; junction bases unmatched: 16. This CDR3 is 18 amino acids long. CDR3 coding DNA: TGTGCCAGCCTTGGACAGGACCAGAGACTTTATAGCAATCAGCCCCAGCATTTT. Translated: CASLGQDQRLYSNQPQHF.

This clonotype was counted between two and nine times. V usage is TRBV27 and J usage is TRBJ2-3; TRBD2 matches 8 bases. CDR1 is MNHEY and CDR2 is SMNVEV in the germline V gene (reference sequence). CDR3 size: 16 residues. Losses at the gene ends were 1 base for V and 4 bases for J; bases not matched to a gene: 7. The CDR3 DNA reads TGTGCCAGCAGTTTATATGTCGGGGGGGCGGCAGATACGCAGTATTTT. It specifies CASSLYVGGAADTQYF.